Below, 27 T cell receptor beta chains from the same sample are listed, as sequenced in a study of T cells after yellow fever vaccination. TCRdb used MiXCR to reprocess the 5' RACE reads, holding one entry per CDR3 protein. The sample shows about 340,000 distinct CDR3 sequences, 12% of them seen only once. The sample here was CD4+ T cells sorted from PBMCs, taken 15 days after the yellow fever booster vaccination. These receptors all come from a man aged 18 to 30 who received the YFV17D yellow fever vaccine.

This sequence joins TRBV12-3 or TRBV12-4 and TRBJ2-3; 7 bases are a match to TRBD1. CDR3 size: 17 residues. V was clipped by 4 bases and J by 2 bases; unmatched bases: 12. CDR3: CASSSPRDSLLTDTQYF. DNA of the CDR3: TGTGCCAGCAGTTCACCCCGGGACAGCCTTCTCACAGATACGCAGTATTTT.

At least ten counts were recorded for this clonotype. The chain combines TRBV5-1 with TRBJ2-5, with D perhaps matching TRBD1 (6 bases). Trimming took off 2 bases at V and 2 bases at J, with 7 bases between the two ends. Germline CDR1 reads SGHRS; CDR2 reads YFSETQ. CDR3 size: 13 residues. As DNA, the CDR3 is TGCGCCAGCAGCTTACAGGGACAAGAGACCCAGTACTTC. Its protein is CASSLQGQETQYF. The full variable domain, with the rest looked up from reference TRBV5-1 and TRBJ2-5, is KAGVTQTPRYLIKTRGQQVTLSCSPISGHRSVSWYQQTPGQGLQFLFEYFSETQRNKGNFPGRFSGRQFSNSRSEMNVSTLELGDSALYLCASSLQGQETQYFGPGTRLLVL.

The chain links TRBV27 to TRBJ1-2, with 7 bases lining up with TRBD1. CDR1 and CDR2 from the germline V gene are MNHEY and SMNVEV (reference sequence). The V and J ends lost 6 bases and 4 bases, in that order; junction bases with no gene match: 11. The CDR3 covers 15 residues. CDR3: CASRRNHRGSYGYTF. CDR3 coding DNA: TGTGCCAGCAGACGCAACCACAGGGGTTCCTATGGCTACACCTTC.

This clonotype occurred a few times. V is TRBV6-5 and J is TRBJ2-3, with no clear D. This CDR3 region has 16 residues. Germline CDR1 reads MNHEY; CDR2 reads SVGAGI. V lost 6 bases and J 3 bases, leaving 19 bases between the germline ends. The CDR3 spells CASSPYTARGTDTQYF. As DNA, the CDR3 is TGTGCCAGCAGCCCTTACACGGCCCGCGGAACAGATACGCAGTATTTT.

The genes are TRBV4-2 and TRBJ1-5; D is perhaps TRBD1 (5 bases). Germline CDR1 LGHNA, CDR2 YNFKEQ. This CDR3 is 14 amino acids long. V lost 6 bases, J lost 6 bases, and 15 bases lay in between. CDR3 in amino acids: CASSDGERGQPQHF. The CDR3 DNA follows: TGTGCCAGCAGTGACGGTGAAAGGGGTCAGCCCCAGCATTTT.

There are many counts of this clonotype. In DNA form, the CDR3 reads TGTGCCAGCAGCCAAGCCCCAGGGGGGGCGGAGGAGCAGTACGTC. It is translated as CASSQAPGGAEEQYV. The chain recombines TRBV3-1 with TRBJ2-7; D may correspond to TRBD1 or TRBD2 (7 bases each). The CDR3 extends over 15 amino acids. V was cut by 1 base and J by 7 bases, with 17 bases left in between. In germline, CDR1 is LGHDT, CDR2 YNNKEL (reference sequence).

This clonotype has just a few counts. The rearrangement links TRBV12-3 or TRBV12-4 to TRBJ1-3; 8 nucleotides align to TRBD1. There are 15 residues in the CDR3. V shed 4 bases, J shed 1 base, and the junction held 3 bases outside the gene matches. For the CDR3, the DNA is TGTGCCAGCAGTTCGACAGGGGCGTCTGGAAACACCATATATTTT. Its protein is CASSSTGASGNTIYF.

This clonotype was seen ten or more times. J is TRBJ1-5 and V is TRBV12-3 or TRBV12-4; a weak D match, TRBD1 (5 bases). V lost 7 bases and J 7 bases, leaving 14 bases between the germline ends. The CDR3 contains 13 residues. The chain's CDR3 is CASTLLRGQPQHF. CDR3 coding DNA: TGTGCCAGCACCTTACTAAGGGGCCAGCCCCAGCATTTT.

This chain joins TRBV6-2 or TRBV6-3 and TRBJ2-5; 11 positions match TRBD2. Germline V gives CDR1 MNHEY, CDR2 SVGEGT. With 6 bases clipped from V and 7 bases from J, the junction kept 10 bases outside the gene matches. The CDR3 spans 15 residues. The CDR3 DNA reads as TGTGCCAGCAGACCTCTAGCGGGGGGCTCCGGGACCCAGTACTTC. It specifies CASRPLAGGSGTQYF.

This chain uses TRBV9 with TRBJ2-5; D could derive from TRBD1 or TRBD2 (6 bases each). Trimming pared 0 bases from V and 5 bases from J, leaving 11 bases between. The length of the CDR3 is 14 residues. In germline, CDR1 is SGDLS, CDR2 YYNGEE. DNA of the CDR3: TGTGCCAGCAGCGTAGGAGGGGGGCTTGAGACCCAGTACTTC. Translating it yields CASSVGGGLETQYF.

In its sample, this clonotype was seen a few times. The chain is built from TRBV4-1 and TRBJ1-2; the match to TRBD1 covers 7 bases. The CDR3 has 13 amino acids. The germline gives CDR1 MGHRA, CDR2 YSYEKL. V dropped 6 bases and J dropped 6; count of bases not matched to a gene: 7. The CDR3 region is CASSFRQGDGYTF. CDR3 sequence (DNA): TGCGCCAGCAGTTTCAGACAGGGCGATGGCTACACCTTC.

This rearrangement joins TRBV12-3 or TRBV12-4 to TRBJ1-5; TRBD1 matches 7 bases. This CDR3 has 14 amino acids. The V and J ends lost 10 bases and 4 bases, in that order; junction bases with no gene match: 10. CDR3 DNA: TGTGCCACCGAGAGATACAGGGGTAATCAGCCCCAGCATTTT. It is translated as CATERYRGNQPQHF.

At least ten counts were recorded for this clonotype. The chain recombines TRBV20-1 with TRBJ1-6, with D perhaps TRBD1 (5 bases). Trimming left V 3 bases short and J 7 bases short, with 13 bases between. The CDR3 sequence is 14 residues long. Germline V lookup: CDR1 DFQATT, CDR2 SNEGSKA (reference sequence). CDR3 in amino acids: CSARWGVNNSPLHF. The CDR3 DNA reads TGCAGTGCTAGGTGGGGGGTCAACAATTCACCCCTCCACTTT.

A word on this clonotype: One end of the junction does not line up with germline, which may come from a read error. The chain uses TRBV9 and TRBJ2-1, with 8 bases fitting TRBD2. CDR1 and CDR2 (germline): SGDLS, YYNGEE. The CDR3 is 15 amino acids. The CDR3 DNA follows: TGTGCCAGCAGCGGGAGCGGGGGCAACTACCATGAGCAGTTCTTC. Encoded protein: CASSGSGGNYHEQFF.

In its sample, this clonotype was seen a few times. The V call is TRBV7-6, the J call TRBJ2-3; 11 positions agree with TRBD2. This CDR3 comprises 14 residues. Unmatched junction bases numbered 6, after V lost 7 bases and J lost 6 bases. Germline lookup yields CDR1 SGHVS and CDR2 FNYEAQ. CDR3 region: CASIAGGPGDTQYF. For the CDR3, the DNA is TGTGCCAGCATAGCGGGGGGGCCAGGTGATACGCAGTATTTT. Supplemented by reference TRBV7-6 and TRBJ2-3, the full variable domain reads GAGVSQSPRYKVTKRGQDVALRCDPISGHVSLYWYRQALGQGPEFLTYFNYEAQQDKSGLPNDRFSAERPEGSISTLTIQRTEQRDSAMYRCASIAGGPGDTQYFGPGTRLTVL.

This rearrangement joins TRBV7-2 to TRBJ1-1, with no clear D. Germline V CDR1 and CDR2: SGHTA, FQGNSA. There are 13 residues in the CDR3. V was trimmed by 2 bases and J by 4 bases, leaving 8 bases between them. DNA of the CDR3: TGTGCCAGCAGCTTAAATTCGGCCACTGAAGCTTTCTTT. The encoded protein is CASSLNSATEAFF. Supplemented by reference TRBV7-2 and TRBJ1-1, the full variable domain reads GAGVSQSPSNKVTEKGKDVELRCDPISGHTALYWYRQSLGQGLEFLIYFQGNSAPDKSGLPSDRFSAERTGGSVSTLTIQRTQQEDSAVYLCASSLNSATEAFFGQGTRLTVV.

This clonotype was detected a few times. This chain uses TRBV11-2 with TRBJ2-3, with 9 bases matching TRBD2. Germline V CDR1 and CDR2: SGHAT, FQNNGV. The CDR3 is 17 amino acids. With 0 bases clipped from V and 5 bases from J, the junction kept 9 bases outside the gene matches. The CDR3 spells CASSLEERGAGKDTQYF. The CDR3 region has the DNA TGTGCCAGCAGCTTAGAGGAGCGGGGGGCTGGAAAAGATACGCAGTATTTT.

V and J are TRBV12-3 or TRBV12-4 and TRBJ2-3, with 8 bases aligning to TRBD2. The CDR3 extends over 15 amino acids. With 6 bases clipped from V and 0 bases from J, the junction kept 5 bases outside the gene matches. The chain's CDR3 is CASSISGASTDTQYF. CDR3 DNA: TGTGCCAGCAGCATTAGCGGGGCGAGCACAGATACGCAGTATTTT.

This chain uses TRBV10-3 with TRBJ1-1; weak D call: TRBD1 (5 bases). The CDR3 is 13 residues long. The V end was cut by 0 bases, the J end by 4 bases, with 6 bases between. Germline-derived CDR1 and CDR2 are ENHRY and SYGVKD. The CDR3 here is CAISESRGTEAFF. In DNA, the CDR3 is TGTGCCATCAGTGAGTCGAGGGGCACTGAAGCTTTCTTT.

The J gene is TRBJ2-7, the V gene TRBV2, with 7 nucleotides matching TRBD2. J was trimmed by 3 bases and V by 8 bases; bases with no gene match: 7. The CDR3 is 13 amino acids. Germline V gives CDR1 SNHLY, CDR2 FYNNEI. CDR3 sequence reads: CASARDYNYEQYV. The CDR3 region has the DNA TGTGCCAGCGCTCGGGACTACAACTACGAGCAGTACGTC.

This clonotype turned up a few times. V gene TRBV28 combines with J gene TRBJ2-7, with D unclear. The CDR3 is 14 amino acids. With 3 bases removed from V and 3 bases from J, the gap between germline ends came to 12 bases. Per the germline V gene, CDR1 is MDHEN and CDR2 is SYDVKM. The CDR3 reads CASSFSTSFYEQYV. The CDR3 nucleotides read TGTGCCAGCAGTTTCTCCACCTCTTTCTACGAGCAGTACGTC.

Ten or more counts support this clonotype. At one boundary the junction diverges from the germline segment, which might be a read error. The chain uses TRBV15 and TRBJ2-5; 7 bases align to TRBD1. CDR3 length: 15 amino acids. CDR1 is LNHNV and CDR2 is YYDKDF in the germline V gene (reference sequence). As DNA, the CDR3 is TGTGCCACCAGCGGAGAGACAGGGTGGCAAGAGACCCAGTACTTC. Encoded protein: CATSGETGWQETQYF. Supplemented by reference TRBV15 and TRBJ2-5, the full variable domain reads DAMVIQNPRYQVTQFGKPVTLSCSQTLNHNVMYWYQQKSSQAPKLLFHYYDKDFNNEADTPDNFQSRRPNTSFCFLDIRSPGLGDTAMYLCATSGETGWQETQYFGPGTRLLVL.

V gene TRBV6-2 or TRBV6-3 combines with J gene TRBJ2-7; D gene unclear. This CDR3 has 17 amino acids. CDR1 MNHEY and CDR2 SVGEGT come from the germline V gene. V dropped 2 bases and J dropped 3 bases, with 20 bases sitting between them. CDR3 region: CASSYPPPARLHYEQYF. The CDR3 region has the DNA TGTGCCAGCAGTTACCCCCCCCCGGCCCGGCTACACTACGAGCAGTACTTC.

This clonotype was counted many times. J is TRBJ2-1 and V is TRBV7-3; D is uncertain. Germline loops: CDR1 SGHTA, CDR2 FQGTGA. The CDR3 spans 13 residues. V was clipped by 5 bases and J by 1 base, with 6 bases between them. CDR3 loop: CASSPNSYNEQFF. Here the CDR3 DNA reads TGTGCCAGCAGCCCCAATTCCTACAATGAGCAGTTCTTC. Filled out from reference TRBV7-3 and TRBJ2-1, the complete variable domain reads GAGVSQTPSNKVTEKGKYVELRCDPISGHTALYWYRQSLGQGPEFLIYFQGTGAADDSGLPNDRFFAVRPEGSVSTLKIQRTERGDSAVYLCASSPNSYNEQFFGPGTRLTVL.

This clonotype was recorded many times. This chain uses TRBV20-1 with TRBJ2-3; D is unresolved. The CDR3 length is 13 residues. CDR1 and CDR2 (germline): DFQATT, SNEGSKA (reference sequence). V dropped 7 bases and J dropped 1 base, with 12 bases sitting between them. CDR3 bases: TGCAGTGTCTTAGCTTCGGGCACAGATACGCAGTATTTT. Protein sequence: CSVLASGTDTQYF.

This clonotype occurred a few times. The chain has TRBV28 and TRBJ1-1; D perhaps matches TRBD1 (5 bases). Germline CDR1 reads MDHEN; CDR2 reads SYDVKM. V lost 3 bases and J 6 bases, leaving 11 bases between the germline ends. This CDR3 region has 13 residues. The CDR3 DNA sequence: TGTGCCAGCAGTTTGGGGGTAGGTCCTGAAGCTTTCTTT. Translation: CASSLGVGPEAFF. The full variable domain, in which reference TRBV28 and TRBJ1-1 provide the parts outside the CDR3, is DVKVTQSSRYLVKRTGEKVFLECVQDMDHENMFWYRQDPGLGLRLIYFSYDVKMKEKGDIPEGYSVSREKKERFSLILESASTNQTSMYLCASSLGVGPEAFFGQGTRLTVV.

The rearrangement joins TRBV3-1 to TRBJ2-3; no clear D gene. The CDR3 spans 14 residues. Deletions cut 3 bases from V and 2 bases from J, with 9 bases between. Germline CDR1 and CDR2: LGHDT and YNNKEL (reference sequence). The CDR3 protein is CASSHPDFTDTQYF. CDR3 nucleotide sequence: TGTGCCAGCAGCCATCCCGACTTCACAGATACGCAGTATTTT.